The 12 T cell receptor beta chains reported below all come from one sample, sequenced in a study of T-cell reconstitution after alpha-beta-depleted transplantation in children (dated by TCRdb to the mid-2010s). Library preparation was by PCR. The instrument was an Illumina HiSeq 2500. TCR library preparation used molecular barcoding, with unique molecular identifiers applied to normalize quantification of the TCRbeta repertoire. The public sequencing data were trimmed at Q25 with fastp and processed into clonotypes with MiXCR by TCRdb, which kept only in-frame beta chains. Each entry is one CDR3 protein sequence, shown with its most common DNA and genes. This sample gives hundreds of thousands of distinct CDR3 sequences in total; 13% of them show up just once. The ten biggest clones cover 0.75% to 0.85% of the sample. Reading the label with the study, this specimen's treatment or condition is: allogeneic hematopoietic cell transplantation with graft depleted of TCRalphabeta T cells and CD19 B cells.

The sample here was PBMCs, taken before TCRalphabeta/CD19-depleted stem cell transplant. The receptors come from a girl under 10 years old with congenital amegakaryocytic thrombocytopenia, due to receive a stem cell transplant.

This clonotype was recorded many times. Written as DNA, the CDR3 is TGCAGTGCCAGCGGGACTCCCAGGATATATAATGAGCAGTTCTTC. Its protein product is CSASGTPRIYNEQFF. The chain links TRBV20-1 to TRBJ2-1; 7 bases are a match to TRBD2. Trimming took 6 bases from V and 7 from J; bases not matched to a gene: 15. The CDR3 spans 15 residues. Germline V CDR1 and CDR2: DFQATT, SNEGSKA (reference sequence).

The chain employs TRBV5-1 and TRBJ2-1; possibly TRBD2 for D (5 bases). Germline-derived CDR1 and CDR2 are SGHRS and YFSETQ. V lost 7 bases to trimming and J lost 5 bases, with 13 bases between them. The length of the CDR3 is 13 residues. CDR3 in DNA: TGCGCCAGCTCCTTTGAGCGGAACAATGAGCAGTTCTTC. Translating it yields CASSFERNNEQFF.

This sequence joins TRBV14 and TRBJ2-1; no reliable D call. Germline lookup yields CDR1 SGHDN and CDR2 FVKESK. The CDR3 is 13 residues long. V lost 4 bases to trimming and J lost 7 bases, with 11 bases between them. CDR3 in amino acids: CASSPGRLNEQFF. CDR3 DNA sequence: TGTGCCAGCAGCCCTGGTCGCCTGAATGAGCAGTTCTTC.

This clonotype was found many times. The J gene is TRBJ1-1, the V gene TRBV20-1; a possible D gene is TRBD1 (5 bases). This CDR3 is 13 amino acids long. V lost 1 base and J lost 6, with 12 bases in between. The germline CDR1 and CDR2 sequences are DFQATT and SNEGSKA (reference sequence). CDR3 bases: TGCAGTGCTAGAGTACTGGGGGGATCTGAAGCTTTCTTT. This codes for CSARVLGGSEAFF.

The chain recombines TRBV12-3 or TRBV12-4 with TRBJ2-1; 10 bases line up with TRBD2. The CDR3 extends over 14 amino acids. V was clipped by 0 bases and J by 10 bases; unmatched bases: 3. The chain's CDR3 is CASSLALAGVEQFF. In DNA, the CDR3 is TGTGCCAGCAGTTTAGCCCTAGCGGGAGTAGAGCAGTTCTTC.

In this sample, this clonotype turned up a few times. In nucleotides, the CDR3 is TGTGCCAGCAGCCAAGGACCAACCCCGGGGGGCTACACCTTC. Its translation: CASSQGPTPGGYTF. This chain uses TRBV4-2 with TRBJ1-2; D is ambiguous. This CDR3 contains 14 residues. Trimming took off 1 base at V and 8 bases at J, with 14 bases between the two ends. CDR1 is LGHNA, CDR2 YNFKEQ, per germline.

This sequence joins TRBV24-1 and TRBJ2-3; 10 bases are a match to TRBD1. CDR3 length equals 21 residues. CDR1 and CDR2 from the germline V gene are KGHDR and SFDVKD. V was pared by 4 bases and J by 1 base, with 19 bases of the junction left unmatched. Here the CDR3 reads CATSDQYRDRGPYGGTDTQYF. The DNA for the CDR3 is TGTGCCACCAGTGACCAATACCGGGACAGGGGACCTTACGGGGGCACAGATACGCAGTATTTT.

This clonotype occurred a few times. J is TRBJ2-7 and V is TRBV28; 13 positions agree with TRBD2. Germline CDR1 MDHEN, CDR2 SYDVKM. The CDR3 spans 13 residues. After removal of 8 bases from V and 6 bases from J, the junction contained 4 bases not matched to a gene. CDR3 nucleotides: TGTGCCAGCGGACTAGCGGGAGTCTCCGAGCAGTACTTC. This codes for CASGLAGVSEQYF.

This clonotype was observed many times. This rearrangement joins TRBV5-1 to TRBJ2-2, with D possibly TRBD2 on 6 matching bases. Trimming cost V 0 bases and J 7 bases, with 10 bases left between them. CDR3 length: 14 residues. The germline V gene has CDR1 SGHRS and CDR2 YFSETQ. The CDR3 loop is CASSLAGGDGELFF. For the CDR3, the DNA is TGCGCCAGCAGCTTGGCCGGGGGAGACGGGGAGCTGTTTTTT.

The table lists this clonotype with many counts. J is TRBJ2-1 and V is TRBV28; 13 positions agree with TRBD2. J lost 6 bases, V lost 3 bases, and 8 bases had no gene match. There are 17 residues in the CDR3. The germline V gene encodes CDR1 MDHEN and CDR2 SYDVKM. Written as DNA, the CDR3 is TGTGCCAGCAGTTTGGACCGACTAGCGGGAGGCGTCAATGAGCAGTTCTTC. Protein: CASSLDRLAGGVNEQFF.

This clonotype was counted at least ten times. The chain joins TRBV5-1 to TRBJ1-1; a possible D gene is TRBD1 (5 bases). V was trimmed by 0 bases and J by 1 base, leaving 7 bases between them. The CDR3 consists of 14 residues. Germline loops: CDR1 SGHRS, CDR2 YFSETQ. As DNA, the CDR3 is TGCGCCAGCAGCTTGGGGGACCGGAACACTGAAGCTTTCTTT. Its protein is CASSLGDRNTEAFF.

At least ten counts were recorded for this clonotype. The chain uses TRBV5-1 and TRBJ2-3, with D perhaps matching TRBD1 (6 bases). CDR1 and CDR2 (germline): SGHRS, YFSETQ. This CDR3 has 15 residues. Trimming stripped 4 bases from V and 2 bases from J, with 14 bases between. CDR3 coding DNA: TGCGCCAGCAGCCGTTGGGGGCAGAACACAGATACGCAGTATTTT. Translating gives CASSRWGQNTDTQYF.